This is a list of T cell receptor beta chains from one sample in a study of blood T cell repertoires in COVID-19. Data came from immunoSEQ multiplex PCR; TCRdb stores just in-frame clones and leaves some out. The sample shows 25,000 to 35,000 clones, roughly nine tenths of them seen only once. The sample was peripheral blood. The receptors were sampled from a man in his 70s with active COVID-19. The CDR3 runs from the conserved cysteine through the conserved F or W. Each record gives: V gene, J gene, clone size, CDR3 protein. Not all rows give a size; the values are once, few, many and, for expanded clones, a class.

v_call: TRBV9; j_call: TRBJ2-1; clone_size: .; cdr3_aa: CASSVGAGGYNEQFF
v_call: TRBV3-1/TRBV3-2; j_call: TRBJ1-5; clone_size: .; cdr3_aa: CASSRGLNQPQHF
v_call: TRBV5-1; j_call: TRBJ1-1; clone_size: .; cdr3_aa: CASSLVGAEWTEAFF
v_call: TRBV6-1; j_call: TRBJ1-6; clone_size: .; cdr3_aa: CASSEQGSGSPLHF
v_call: TRBV28; j_call: TRBJ1-4; clone_size: .; cdr3_aa: CASGSPGTGDFEKLFF
v_call: TRBV27; j_call: TRBJ2-7; clone_size: .; cdr3_aa: CASSPGGFEQYF
v_call: TRBV7-8; j_call: TRBJ2-6; clone_size: once; cdr3_aa: CASSSYPSGANVLTF
v_call: TRBV9; j_call: TRBJ2-2; clone_size: .; cdr3_aa: CASSVTAGANTGELFF
v_call: TRBV3-1/TRBV3-2; j_call: TRBJ2-7; clone_size: once; cdr3_aa: CASSQAPWTETYEQYF
v_call: TRBV7-9; j_call: TRBJ2-6; clone_size: .; cdr3_aa: CASSVRTGVFSGANVLTF
v_call: TRBV18; j_call: TRBJ1-2; clone_size: few; cdr3_aa: CASSPLGQGLNYGYTF
v_call: TRBV29-1; j_call: TRBJ1-5; clone_size: .; cdr3_aa: CSVGDSNQPQHF
v_call: TRBV11-2; j_call: TRBJ1-2; clone_size: .; cdr3_aa: CASSLSRNSGRGYGYTF
v_call: TRBV20-1; j_call: TRBJ2-2; clone_size: once; cdr3_aa: CSAADTGELFF
v_call: TRBV19; j_call: TRBJ2-7; clone_size: .; cdr3_aa: CASSATGVGEQYF
v_call: TRBV5-5; j_call: TRBJ2-3; clone_size: .; cdr3_aa: CASSLDGLAPDTQYF
v_call: TRBV5-6; j_call: TRBJ1-5; clone_size: .; cdr3_aa: CASSIGGQPQHF
v_call: TRBV11-1; j_call: TRBJ2-7; clone_size: once; cdr3_aa: CASTPMGAHEQYF
v_call: TRBV3-1/TRBV3-2; j_call: TRBJ1-3; clone_size: once; cdr3_aa: CASSREGGNTIYF
v_call: TRBV3-1/TRBV3-2; j_call: TRBJ1-2; clone_size: .; cdr3_aa: CASSQEGWRGYTF
v_call: TRBV19; j_call: TRBJ1-5; clone_size: once; cdr3_aa: CASKERYSNQPQHF
v_call: TRBV4-3; j_call: TRBJ2-7; clone_size: .; cdr3_aa: CASSPSRGYEQYF